A selection of T cell receptor beta chains follows, all from one sample in a study of cytomegalovirus exposure and HLA in healthy donors. Libraries were prepared by immunoSEQ multiplex PCR; TCRdb keeps only in-frame clonotypes and omits some of them. This table holds fewer than 85,000 clones, 72% found once. Material: PBMCs. These receptors all come from a woman between 35 and 50 years old in good health and CMV-seropositive. CDR3s include the opening cysteine and the closing phenylalanine or tryptophan. A D gene is named only where the DNA matches it firmly. Only part of the rows carry a size: once, few, many, or a class if the clone is expanded.

d_gene: TRBD1; j_gene: TRBJ2-5; v_gene: TRBV7-3; abundance: NA; CDR3aa: CASSRGQGARETQYF; CDR3nt: TGTGCCAGCAGCCGTGGACAGGGGGCGAGAGAGACCCAGTACTTC
d_gene: NA; j_gene: TRBJ1-6; v_gene: TRBV5-4; abundance: NA; CDR3aa: CASSLFTVSSGGSPLHF; CDR3nt: TGTGCCAGCAGCTTGTTTACGGTATCTAGCGGTGGTTCACCCCTCCACTTT
d_gene: NA; j_gene: TRBJ2-4; v_gene: TRBV5-6; abundance: NA; CDR3aa: CASSFPPIDIQYF; CDR3nt: TGTGCCAGCAGCTTTCCCCCTATAGACATTCAGTACTTC
d_gene: TRBD2; j_gene: TRBJ2-1; v_gene: TRBV25-1; abundance: NA; CDR3aa: CASAWTSGKGYEQFF; CDR3nt: TGTGCCAGCGCTTGGACTAGCGGAAAAGGGTATGAGCAGTTCTTC
d_gene: TRBD2; j_gene: TRBJ2-2; v_gene: TRBV6-5; abundance: NA; CDR3aa: CASRTTSGDTGELFF; CDR3nt: TGTGCCAGCAGGACCACTAGCGGGGACACCGGGGAGCTGTTTTTT
d_gene: TRBD1; j_gene: TRBJ1-2; v_gene: TRBV5-8; abundance: NA; CDR3aa: CASSSWDGTVMYYGYTF; CDR3nt: TGTGCCAGCAGCTCATGGGACGGGACAGTAATGTACTATGGCTACACCTTC
d_gene: TRBD1; j_gene: TRBJ2-2; v_gene: TRBV6-4; abundance: few; CDR3aa: CASSGTGGSGELFF; CDR3nt: TGTGCCAGCAGTGGAACAGGGGGAAGCGGGGAGCTGTTTTTT
d_gene: NA; j_gene: TRBJ2-2; v_gene: TRBV6-1; abundance: NA; CDR3aa: CASSTPDSTGELFF; CDR3nt: TGTGCCAGCAGCACCCCGGACAGCACCGGGGAGCTGTTTTTT
d_gene: NA; j_gene: TRBJ1-1; v_gene: TRBV5-4; abundance: NA; CDR3aa: CASSRGGTANTEAFF; CDR3nt: TGTGCCAGCAGCCGGGGGGGGACGGCGAACACTGAAGCTTTCTTT
d_gene: NA; j_gene: TRBJ2-7; v_gene: TRBV2; abundance: once; CDR3aa: CASSAIRTGFSSSYEQYF; CDR3nt: TGTGCCAGCAGCGCAATTCGAACGGGGTTCTCCAGCTCCTACGAGCAGTACTTC
d_gene: NA; j_gene: TRBJ2-1; v_gene: TRBV5-1; abundance: NA; CDR3aa: CASTDPKDSNNEQFF; CDR3nt: TGCGCCAGCACAGACCCGAAGGACAGTAACAATGAGCAGTTCTTC
d_gene: TRBD1; j_gene: TRBJ1-6; v_gene: TRBV5-5; abundance: NA; CDR3aa: CASSWTGIDSPLHF; CDR3nt: TGTGCCAGCAGCTGGACAGGGATAGATTCACCCCTCCACTTT
d_gene: TRBD1; j_gene: TRBJ1-1; v_gene: TRBV2; abundance: few; CDR3aa: CAGGQLNTEAFF; CDR3nt: TGTGCCGGGGGACAGCTGAACACTGAAGCTTTCTTT
d_gene: NA; j_gene: TRBJ1-2; v_gene: TRBV9; abundance: NA; CDR3aa: CASSGREVATITYGYTF; CDR3nt: TGTGCCAGCAGCGGACGGGAGGTAGCTACCATTACCTATGGCTACACCTTC
d_gene: NA; j_gene: TRBJ2-1; v_gene: TRBV5-1; abundance: NA; CDR3aa: CASSPDPSAGYNEQFF; CDR3nt: TGCGCCAGCAGCCCGGACCCGTCGGCGGGATACAATGAGCAGTTCTTC
d_gene: TRBD1; j_gene: TRBJ2-2; v_gene: TRBV5-1; abundance: NA; CDR3aa: CASSLDRGATGELFF; CDR3nt: TGCGCCAGCAGCCTCGACAGGGGGGCCACCGGGGAGCTGTTTTTT
d_gene: TRBD1; j_gene: TRBJ1-5; v_gene: TRBV10-3; abundance: NA; CDR3aa: CAISESLGTVTGEGNQPQHF; CDR3nt: TGTGCCATCAGTGAGTCGCTGGGGACAGTCACAGGTGAGGGCAATCAGCCCCAGCATTTT
d_gene: NA; j_gene: TRBJ1-5; v_gene: TRBV18; abundance: few; CDR3aa: CASSTGQPNQPQHF; CDR3nt: TGTGCCAGCTCTACAGGACAGCCAAATCAGCCCCAGCATTTT
d_gene: TRBD1; j_gene: TRBJ1-5; v_gene: TRBV16; abundance: NA; CDR3aa: CASSQFGTGNQPQHF; CDR3nt: TGTGCCAGCAGCCAATTCGGGACAGGGAATCAGCCCCAGCATTTT
d_gene: TRBD1; j_gene: TRBJ1-2; v_gene: TRBV9; abundance: NA; CDR3aa: CASSLDRGSYGYTF; CDR3nt: TGTGCCAGCAGCCTAGACAGGGGGAGCTATGGCTACACCTTC
d_gene: NA; j_gene: TRBJ2-7; v_gene: TRBV29-1; abundance: NA; CDR3aa: CSVAGASYEQYF; CDR3nt: TGCAGCGTCGCAGGGGCCTCCTACGAGCAGTACTTC
d_gene: NA; j_gene: TRBJ2-1; v_gene: TRBV18; abundance: NA; CDR3aa: CASSLSLPSGYNEQFF; CDR3nt: TGTGCCAGCTCACTGTCTTTGCCGAGTGGCTACAATGAGCAGTTCTTC
d_gene: NA; j_gene: TRBJ2-3; v_gene: TRBV7-9; abundance: NA; CDR3aa: CASSLGTLDTQYF; CDR3nt: TGTGCCAGCAGCTTAGGGACTCTAGATACGCAGTATTTT
d_gene: TRBD1; j_gene: TRBJ1-6; v_gene: TRBV25-1; abundance: NA; CDR3aa: CASSGHRGLHSPLHF; CDR3nt: TGTGCCAGCAGTGGCCACAGGGGGCTTCATTCACCCCTCCACTTT
d_gene: NA; j_gene: TRBJ2-1; v_gene: TRBV28; abundance: NA; CDR3aa: CASTLGLAGHYNEQFF; CDR3nt: TGTGCCAGCACTCTAGGCCTGGCGGGCCACTACAATGAGCAGTTCTTC
d_gene: TRBD1; j_gene: TRBJ2-2; v_gene: TRBV19; abundance: NA; CDR3aa: CASSSTGRTGELFF; CDR3nt: TGTGCCAGTAGTTCGACAGGGCGCACCGGGGAGCTGTTTTTT
d_gene: TRBD2; j_gene: TRBJ2-3; v_gene: TRBV15; abundance: NA; CDR3aa: CATSRESGGVGTDTQYF; CDR3nt: TGTGCCACCAGCAGAGAGAGCGGGGGGGTCGGCACAGATACGCAGTATTTT
d_gene: TRBD1; j_gene: TRBJ2-4; v_gene: TRBV11-1; abundance: NA; CDR3aa: CASSLKGQGQYF; CDR3nt: TGTGCCAGCAGCTTGAAGGGACAGGGACAGTACTTC
d_gene: TRBD2; j_gene: TRBJ2-7; v_gene: TRBV19; abundance: NA; CDR3aa: CASSIGLAGLYEQYF; CDR3nt: TGTGCCAGTAGTATAGGCCTAGCGGGGCTCTACGAGCAGTACTTC
d_gene: NA; j_gene: TRBJ1-5; v_gene: TRBV19; abundance: NA; CDR3aa: CASSIYDSNQPQHF; CDR3nt: TGTGCCAGTAGTATCTATGATAGCAATCAGCCCCAGCATTTT
d_gene: NA; j_gene: TRBJ1-6; v_gene: TRBV6-5; abundance: NA; CDR3aa: CASSYSSGNKTPLHF; CDR3nt: TGTGCCAGCAGTTACTCGTCGGGGAATAAGACACCCCTCCACTTT
d_gene: TRBD1; j_gene: TRBJ2-1; v_gene: TRBV10-3; abundance: NA; CDR3aa: CASDGDRGGNEQFF; CDR3nt: TGTGCCAGCGACGGGGACAGGGGTGGGAATGAGCAGTTCTTC
d_gene: NA; j_gene: TRBJ2-1; v_gene: TRBV5-1; abundance: NA; CDR3aa: CASSSNNEQFF; CDR3nt: TGCGCCAGCAGCTCTAATAATGAGCAGTTCTTC
d_gene: TRBD2; j_gene: TRBJ2-7; v_gene: TRBV2; abundance: few; CDR3aa: CASRGASGGAVYEQYF; CDR3nt: TGTGCCAGCAGGGGAGCTAGCGGGGGGGCGGTTTACGAGCAGTACTTC
d_gene: TRBD1; j_gene: TRBJ2-6; v_gene: TRBV4-1; abundance: NA; CDR3aa: CASSLRDRGPSGANVLTF; CDR3nt: TGCGCCAGCAGCCTCCGGGACAGGGGACCCTCTGGGGCCAACGTCCTGACTTTC
d_gene: NA; j_gene: TRBJ2-7; v_gene: TRBV7-9; abundance: few; CDR3aa: CASSLLAQNSYEQYF; CDR3nt: TGTGCCAGCAGCTTATTGGCTCAAAACTCCTACGAGCAGTACTTC
d_gene: TRBD1; j_gene: TRBJ1-2; v_gene: TRBV5-4; abundance: few; CDR3aa: CASSLEEGAYFGYTF; CDR3nt: TGTGCCAGCAGCTTGGAGGAGGGGGCGTATTTTGGCTACACCTTC
d_gene: TRBD1; j_gene: TRBJ2-1; v_gene: TRBV19; abundance: NA; CDR3aa: CASNKQGEAYNEQFF; CDR3nt: TGTGCCAGTAATAAACAGGGGGAGGCCTACAATGAGCAGTTCTTC
d_gene: NA; j_gene: TRBJ2-2; v_gene: TRBV9; abundance: NA; CDR3aa: CASSPGWSGELFF; CDR3nt: TGTGCCAGCAGCCCCGGGTGGAGCGGGGAGCTGTTTTTT
d_gene: NA; j_gene: TRBJ1-5; v_gene: TRBV15; abundance: NA; CDR3aa: CATSTTREPQHF; CDR3nt: TGTGCCACCAGCACTACCAGGGAGCCCCAGCATTTT
d_gene: NA; j_gene: TRBJ1-2; v_gene: TRBV11-1; abundance: NA; CDR3aa: CASSLNRATYGYTF; CDR3nt: TGTGCCAGCAGCTTAAACAGGGCTACCTATGGCTACACCTTC
d_gene: NA; j_gene: TRBJ2-7; v_gene: TRBV10-3; abundance: many; CDR3aa: CAIMGQGYEQYF; CDR3nt: TGTGCCATCATGGGGCAGGGGTACGAGCAGTACTTC
d_gene: TRBD1; j_gene: TRBJ1-2; v_gene: TRBV16; abundance: once; CDR3aa: CASSRGQGDYTF; CDR3nt: TGTGCCAGCAGCAGAGGACAGGGCGACTACACCTTC
d_gene: NA; j_gene: TRBJ2-3; v_gene: TRBV27; abundance: NA; CDR3aa: CASSSHRVSDTQYF; CDR3nt: TGTGCCAGCAGTTCCCACAGGGTCTCAGATACGCAGTATTTT
d_gene: NA; j_gene: TRBJ1-4; v_gene: TRBV11-3; abundance: once; CDR3aa: CASSTEADEKLFF; CDR3nt: TGTGCCAGCAGCACGGAGGCGGATGAAAAACTGTTTTTT
d_gene: TRBD1; j_gene: TRBJ1-2; v_gene: TRBV29-1; abundance: NA; CDR3aa: CSVYGDRNNYGYTF; CDR3nt: TGCAGCGTTTACGGGGACAGGAATAACTATGGCTACACCTTC
d_gene: NA; j_gene: TRBJ1-5; v_gene: TRBV10-3; abundance: NA; CDR3aa: CAISESNRRNQPQHF; CDR3nt: TGTGCCATCAGTGAGTCAAACAGGAGAAATCAGCCCCAGCATTTT
d_gene: NA; j_gene: TRBJ2-7; v_gene: TRBV5-4; abundance: NA; CDR3aa: CASSLDRRDEQYF; CDR3nt: TGTGCCAGCAGCTTGGACAGGAGGGACGAGCAGTACTTC
d_gene: NA; j_gene: TRBJ2-1; v_gene: TRBV6-5; abundance: NA; CDR3aa: CASRIYSSGYNEQFF; CDR3nt: TGTGCCAGCAGAATCTATAGCAGTGGCTACAATGAGCAGTTCTTC
d_gene: TRBD1; j_gene: TRBJ1-4; v_gene: TRBV4-2; abundance: few; CDR3aa: CASSQDSGTGRDEKLFF; CDR3nt: TGTGCCAGCAGCCAAGATTCCGGGACAGGGAGGGATGAAAAACTGTTTTTT
d_gene: TRBD2; j_gene: TRBJ2-3; v_gene: TRBV7-3; abundance: NA; CDR3aa: CASSLGLAGAKPTDTQYF; CDR3nt: TGTGCCAGCAGCTTAGGGCTAGCGGGGGCCAAGCCAACAGATACGCAGTATTTT
d_gene: NA; j_gene: TRBJ2-1; v_gene: TRBV2; abundance: few; CDR3aa: CASSGAGYNEQFF; CDR3nt: TGTGCCAGCAGTGGGGCTGGCTACAATGAGCAGTTCTTC
d_gene: TRBD1; j_gene: TRBJ1-5; v_gene: TRBV18; abundance: NA; CDR3aa: CASSPTGDSNQPQHF; CDR3nt: TGTGCCAGCTCACCGACAGGGGATAGCAATCAGCCCCAGCATTTT
d_gene: NA; j_gene: TRBJ2-4; v_gene: TRBV6-1; abundance: NA; CDR3aa: CASSEGLQAKNIQYF; CDR3nt: TGTGCCAGCAGTGAGGGACTTCAAGCCAAAAACATTCAGTACTTC
d_gene: NA; j_gene: TRBJ1-1; v_gene: TRBV9; abundance: NA; CDR3aa: CASSVVGENTEAFF; CDR3nt: TGTGCCAGCAGCGTAGTCGGGGAGAACACTGAAGCTTTCTTT
d_gene: NA; j_gene: TRBJ2-1; v_gene: TRBV30; abundance: once; CDR3aa: CAWSEIGGEQFF; CDR3nt: TGTGCCTGGAGCGAAATAGGGGGTGAGCAGTTCTTC
d_gene: NA; j_gene: TRBJ2-7; v_gene: TRBV9; abundance: NA; CDR3aa: CASSPWTDSYEQYF; CDR3nt: TGTGCCAGCAGCCCGTGGACAGACTCCTACGAGCAGTACTTC